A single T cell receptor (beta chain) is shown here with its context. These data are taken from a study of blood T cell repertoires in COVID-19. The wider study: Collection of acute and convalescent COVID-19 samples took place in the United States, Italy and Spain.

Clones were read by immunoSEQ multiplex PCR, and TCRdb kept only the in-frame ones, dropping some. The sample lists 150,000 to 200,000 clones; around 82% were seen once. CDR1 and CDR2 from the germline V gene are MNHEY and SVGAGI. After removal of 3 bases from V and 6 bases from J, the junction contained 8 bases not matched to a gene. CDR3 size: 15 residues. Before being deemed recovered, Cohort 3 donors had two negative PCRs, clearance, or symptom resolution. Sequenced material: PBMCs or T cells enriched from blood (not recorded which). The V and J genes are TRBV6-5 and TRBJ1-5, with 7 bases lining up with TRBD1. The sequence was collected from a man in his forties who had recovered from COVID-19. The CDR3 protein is CASSYGQGVGQPQHF. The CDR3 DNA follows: TGTGCCAGCAGTTATGGGCAGGGGGTGGGTCAGCCCCAGCATTTT.